What follows is one T cell receptor beta chain and its context. This record comes from a study of T cell changes during pregnancy in multiple sclerosis. Profiled with immunoSEQ multiplex PCR; TCRdb holds only in-frame clones, not every one. In the table there are 65,000 to 75,000 clones, about nine tenths of which are singletons. Germline V lookup: CDR1 MDHEN, CDR2 SYDVKM. V was trimmed by 8 bases and J by 1 base, leaving 8 bases between them. CDR3 length equals 12 residues. The genes are TRBV28 and TRBJ1-1, with unresolved D. This specimen was peripheral blood, taken after pregnancy. This clonotype was obtained from a female donor in good health, enrolled as a control in a pregnancy study. The CDR3 loop reads CASSTWNTEAFF. CDR3 bases: TGTGCCAGCTCCACATGGAACACTGAAGCTTTCTTT. Looking up the rest from reference TRBV28 and TRBJ1-1 gives the full variable domain: DVKVTQSSRYLVKRTGEKVFLECVQDMDHENMFWYRQDPGLGLRLIYFSYDVKMKEKGDIPEGYSVSREKKERFSLILESASTNQTSMYLCASSTWNTEAFFGQGTRLTVV.